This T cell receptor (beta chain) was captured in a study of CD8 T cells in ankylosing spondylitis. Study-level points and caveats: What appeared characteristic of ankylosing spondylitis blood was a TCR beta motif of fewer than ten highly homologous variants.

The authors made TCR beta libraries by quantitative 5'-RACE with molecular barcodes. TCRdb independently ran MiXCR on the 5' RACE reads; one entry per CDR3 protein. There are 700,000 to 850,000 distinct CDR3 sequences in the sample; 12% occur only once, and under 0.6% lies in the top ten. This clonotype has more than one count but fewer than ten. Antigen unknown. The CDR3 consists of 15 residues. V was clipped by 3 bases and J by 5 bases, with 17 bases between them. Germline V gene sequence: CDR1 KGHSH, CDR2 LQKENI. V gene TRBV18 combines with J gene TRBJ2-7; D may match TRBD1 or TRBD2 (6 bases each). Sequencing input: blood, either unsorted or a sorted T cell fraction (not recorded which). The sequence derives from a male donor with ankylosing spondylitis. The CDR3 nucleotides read TGTGCCAGCTCACCGTGGAGGGGGAACGTGGACGAGCAGTACTTC. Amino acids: CASSPWRGNVDEQYF.